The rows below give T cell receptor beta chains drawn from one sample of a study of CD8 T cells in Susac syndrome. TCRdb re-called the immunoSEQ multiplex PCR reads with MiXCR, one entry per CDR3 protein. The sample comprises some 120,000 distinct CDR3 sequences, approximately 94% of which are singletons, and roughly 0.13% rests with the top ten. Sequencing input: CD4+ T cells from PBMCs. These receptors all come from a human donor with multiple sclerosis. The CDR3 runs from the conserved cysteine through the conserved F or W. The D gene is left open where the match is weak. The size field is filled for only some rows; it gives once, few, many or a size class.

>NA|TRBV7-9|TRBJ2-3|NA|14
TGTGCCAGCAGCTTAGAGAGAGAAACAGATACGCAGTATTTT
CASSLERETDTQYF
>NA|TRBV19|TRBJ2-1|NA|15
TGTGCCAGTAGTATAGGGGGGAACTCCTACAATGAGCAGTTCTTC
CASSIGGNSYNEQFF
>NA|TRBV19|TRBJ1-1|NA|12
TGTGCCAGTAGTTGGGGGAACACTGAAGCTTTCTTT
CASSWGNTEAFF
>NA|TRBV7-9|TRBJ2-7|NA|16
TGTGCCAGCAGCCCGGGGACTCCCGGATTTTCCTACGAGCAGTACTTC
CASSPGTPGFSYEQYF
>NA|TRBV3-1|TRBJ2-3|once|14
TGTGCCAGCAGCCAGGGACTGGCCACAGATACGCAGTATTTT
CASSQGLATDTQYF
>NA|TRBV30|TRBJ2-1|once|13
TGTGCCTGGAGTGTAATGTCGTCCAATGAGCAGTTCTTC
CAWSVMSSNEQFF
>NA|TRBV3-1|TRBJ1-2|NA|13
TGTGCCAGCAGCCAAGGAGAAAACTATGGCTACACCTTC
CASSQGENYGYTF
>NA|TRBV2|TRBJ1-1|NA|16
TGTGCCAGCAATCCGACGGGCCGGGCCGAGAACACTGAAGCTTTCTTT
CASNPTGRAENTEAFF
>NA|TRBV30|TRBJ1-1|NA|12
TGTGCCTGGAAGTGGGTTGGCACTGAAGCTTTCTTT
CAWKWVGTEAFF
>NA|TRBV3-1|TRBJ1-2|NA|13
TGTGCCAGCAGCCAAGCACAGAACTATGGCTACACCTTC
CASSQAQNYGYTF
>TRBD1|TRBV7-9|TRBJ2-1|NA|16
TGTGCCAGCGACACATACGGGACAGGGGACTACAATGAGCAGTTCTTC
CASDTYGTGDYNEQFF
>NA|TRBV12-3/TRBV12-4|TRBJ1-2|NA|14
TGTGCCAGCAGTTTCTCGGGGGGAGTGGGTGGCTACACCTTC
CASSFSGGVGGYTF
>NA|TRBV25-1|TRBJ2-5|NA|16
TGTGCCAGCAGTCCCTGGGGCCAGGGTAACCAAGAGACCCAGTACTTC
CASSPWGQGNQETQYF
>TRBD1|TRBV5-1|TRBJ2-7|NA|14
TGCGCCAGCAGCTTCGGGACAGAACAGGGGGAGCAGTACTTC
CASSFGTEQGEQYF
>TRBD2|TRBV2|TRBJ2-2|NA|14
TGTGCCAGCAGGGGACTAGGGATGACCGGGGAGCTGTTTTTT
CASRGLGMTGELFF
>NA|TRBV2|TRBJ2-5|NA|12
TGTGCGGGCAGGGAAGGAGCGGAGACCCAGTACTTC
CAGREGAETQYF
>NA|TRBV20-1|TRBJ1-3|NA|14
TGCAGTGCTCCCCAGGGAGGCCCTGGAAACACCATATATTTT
CSAPQGGPGNTIYF
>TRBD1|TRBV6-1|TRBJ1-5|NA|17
TGTGCCAGCAGTGCGGGGACAGGGGTCCCTGGCAATCAGCCCCAGCATTTT
CASSAGTGVPGNQPQHF
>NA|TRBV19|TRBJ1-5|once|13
TGTGCCAGTAGTACCCAGTTCAATCAGCCCCAGCATTTT
CASSTQFNQPQHF
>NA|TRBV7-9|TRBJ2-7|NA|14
TGTGCCAGCAGCTTGAACGGGGCGCGCTACGAGCAGTACTTC
CASSLNGARYEQYF
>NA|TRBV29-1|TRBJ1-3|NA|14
TGCAGCGTTTCCTTGGGAAACTCTGGAAACACCATATATTTT
CSVSLGNSGNTIYF
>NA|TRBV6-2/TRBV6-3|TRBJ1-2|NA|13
TGTGCCAGCAGTTACACCGCACAGGGTGGCTACACCTTC
CASSYTAQGGYTF
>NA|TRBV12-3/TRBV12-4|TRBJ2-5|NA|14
TGTGCCAGCAGTTCGGGGCAGATCCAAGAGACCCAGTACTTC
CASSSGQIQETQYF
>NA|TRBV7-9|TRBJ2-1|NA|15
TGTGCCAGCAGCTTAGATACAGGCCTATACAATGAGCAGTTCTTC
CASSLDTGLYNEQFF
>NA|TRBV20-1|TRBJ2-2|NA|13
TGCAGTGCTAGACTCGGAAGGGTCGGGGAGCTGTTTTTT
CSARLGRVGELFF
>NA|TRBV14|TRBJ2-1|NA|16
TGTGCCAGCAGCCAATCGAACCTGAAGTGGACAAATGAGCAGTTCTTC
CASSQSNLKWTNEQFF
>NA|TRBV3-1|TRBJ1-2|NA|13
TGTGCCAGCAGCTCGGGCAGGGAAGGTGGCTACACCTTC
CASSSGREGGYTF
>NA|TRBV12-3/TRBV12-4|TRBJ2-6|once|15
TGTGCCAGCAGCTTCGTCCCCTCTGGGGCCAACGTCCTGACTTTC
CASSFVPSGANVLTF
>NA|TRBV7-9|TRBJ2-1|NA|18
TGTGCCAGCAGCTCGAGTCGGACCGGGACCCGGACCTACAATGAGCAGTTCTTC
CASSSSRTGTRTYNEQFF
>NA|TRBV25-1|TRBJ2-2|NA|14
TGTGCCAGCAGTGAATCAGGGAACTCCGGGGAGCTGTTTTTT
CASSESGNSGELFF
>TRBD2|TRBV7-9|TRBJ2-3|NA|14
TGTGCCAGCAGCTTCCGAGCGGGAGCAGATACGCAGTATTTT
CASSFRAGADTQYF
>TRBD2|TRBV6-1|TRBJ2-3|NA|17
TGTGCCAGCAGATCTAACCCGGGACTAGCGGGACAAGATACGCAGTATTTT
CASRSNPGLAGQDTQYF
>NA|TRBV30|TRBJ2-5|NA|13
TGTGCCTGGAGTGTAAGAGTGAGGGAGACCCAGTACTTC
CAWSVRVRETQYF
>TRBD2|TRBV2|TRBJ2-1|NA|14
TGTGCCAGCAGTGAATGGGGCGGGGGGAGTGAGCAGTTCTTC
CASSEWGGGSEQFF
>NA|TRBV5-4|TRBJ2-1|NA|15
TGTGCCAGCCAGGGACTCCGGGGCCTCTACAATGAGCAGTTCTTC
CASQGLRGLYNEQFF
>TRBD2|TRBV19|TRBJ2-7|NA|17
TGTGCCAGTAGTATCATGTCGGGAGGACCCATCTCCTACGAGCAGTACTTC
CASSIMSGGPISYEQYF
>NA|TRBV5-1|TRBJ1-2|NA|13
TGCGCCAGCAGCCCTATAGGTGCCTATGGCTACACCTTC
CASSPIGAYGYTF
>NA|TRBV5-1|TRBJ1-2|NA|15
TGCGCCAGCAGCTTCGGCAGGGCTTCCCTCTATGGCTACACCTTC
CASSFGRASLYGYTF
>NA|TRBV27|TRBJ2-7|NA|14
TGTGCCAGCAGCCCCCGCTGGGTGGCCTACGAGCAGTACTTC
CASSPRWVAYEQYF
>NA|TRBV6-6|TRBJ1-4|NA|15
TGTGCCAGCAGTAGGGCCTCGGCAACTAATGAAAAACTGTTTTTT
CASSRASATNEKLFF
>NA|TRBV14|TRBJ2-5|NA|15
TGTGCCAGCAGCCAACGTAAGGGGTTCCAAGAGACCCAGTACTTC
CASSQRKGFQETQYF
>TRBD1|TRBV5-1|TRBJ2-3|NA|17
TGCGCCAGCAGCAAAGACGGACAGGGAACAGCCACAGATACGCAGTATTTT
CASSKDGQGTATDTQYF
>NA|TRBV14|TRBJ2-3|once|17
TGTGCCAGCAGCCAAGATCGGCTGGCCTTCAGCACAGATACGCAGTATTTT
CASSQDRLAFSTDTQYF
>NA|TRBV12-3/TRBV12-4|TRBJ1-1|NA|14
TGTGCCAGCAGTTTTAACAGTCCGGGGACTGAAGCTTTCTTT
CASSFNSPGTEAFF
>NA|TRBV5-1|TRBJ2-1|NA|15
TGCGCCAGCAGCTTGGATGTACGGACATCAAATGAGCAGTTCTTC
CASSLDVRTSNEQFF
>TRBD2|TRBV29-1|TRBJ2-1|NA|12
TGCAGCGGTGGCGGGGGTTACGATGAGCAGTTCTTC
CSGGGGYDEQFF